This T cell receptor (beta chain) was recovered during a study of PD-1 blockade in classical Hodgkin lymphoma. General study results and limits: Newly diagnosed patients were reported to exhibit reduced baseline TCR diversity relative to healthy donors.

Germline V gives CDR1 SGHTA, CDR2 FQGNSA. This CDR3 region has 13 residues. V was pared by 5 bases and J by 0 bases, with 5 bases between. Relapse was seen in all patients after autologous stem cell transplantation, and brentuximab vedotin exposure was variable. Complete response, partial response or progressive disease constituted the best response categories observed. Turning to this clone: The antigen remains unidentified.

Assay used: immunoSEQ multiplex PCR; TCRdb lists only in-frame clones, some missing. The repertoire holds nearly 25,000 clones, with approximately 70% as singletons. The V and J genes are TRBV7-2 and TRBJ2-1; D remains unclear. The source is a human donor with classical Hodgkin lymphoma. The specimen comprised peripheral blood mononuclear cells (PBMCs), sampled at baseline. The CDR3 protein is CASSESSYNEQFF. The DNA of the CDR3 is TGTGCCAGCAGCGAAAGCTCCTACAATGAGCAGTTCTTC.